Below, 13 T cell receptor beta chains from the same sample are listed, as sequenced in a study of blood T cell repertoires in COVID-19. Assay used: immunoSEQ multiplex PCR; TCRdb lists only in-frame clones, some missing. The repertoire holds 95,000 or so clones, with more than 75% as singletons. The source material was peripheral blood. Receptor source: a human donor in a cohort sampled during active COVID-19.

The chain recombines TRBV6-5 with TRBJ2-7, with 12 bases that match TRBD1. Germline CDR1 and CDR2: MNHEY and SVGAGI. The CDR3 runs to 15 residues. V lost 3 bases and J lost 5; bases outside the gene matches: 5. The DNA for the CDR3 is TGTGCCAGCAGTTATATTGGGACAGGGGGCCACGAGCAGTACTTC. This gives the protein CASSYIGTGGHEQYF.

This clone has more than one count but fewer than ten. This chain links TRBV10-3 with TRBJ1-2; D unclear. Trimming took off 0 bases at V and 10 bases at J, with 15 bases between the two ends. Germline V CDR1 and CDR2: ENHRY, SYGVKD. The CDR3 has 14 amino acids. CDR3 residues: CAISESDGRRDYTF. The DNA of the CDR3 is TGTGCCATCAGTGAGTCAGACGGCCGGCGGGACTACACCTTC.

The gene calls are TRBV11-2 and TRBJ2-1, with a weak D call TRBD2 (6 bases). CDR3 length: 12 residues. The germline CDR1 and CDR2 sequences are SGHAT and FQNNGV. With 5 bases removed from V and 8 bases from J, the gap between germline ends came to 10 bases. The DNA for the CDR3 is TGTGCCAGCAGCCCTCGGAGGGATGAGCAGTTCTTC. Translation: CASSPRRDEQFF. Full variable domain (outside the CDR3, taken from reference TRBV11-2 and TRBJ2-1): EAGVAQSPRYKIIEKRQSVAFWCNPISGHATLYWYQQILGQGPKLLIQFQNNGVVDDSQLPKDRFSAERLKGVDSTLKIQPAKLEDSAVYLCASSPRRDEQFFGPGTRLTVL.

The gene calls are TRBV28 and TRBJ2-1, with 11 bases aligning to TRBD2. The CDR3 is 15 amino acids. The J segment lost 7 bases and the V segment lost 5 bases, leaving 7 bases of the junction unmatched. The V gene's germline CDR1 is MDHEN and CDR2 SYDVKM. The CDR3 reads CASSPTSGGKNEQFF. The CDR3 coding sequence is TGTGCCAGCAGTCCAACTAGCGGGGGTAAGAATGAGCAGTTCTTC.

The chain couples TRBV7-9 to TRBJ1-5; maybe TRBD1 (5 bases). CDR3 size: 12 residues. V dropped 5 bases and J dropped 6 bases, with 8 bases sitting between them. Germline CDR1 and CDR2: SEHNR and FQNEAQ (reference sequence). Here the CDR3 reads CASSPGAQPQHF. The CDR3 bases are TGTGCCAGCAGCCCTGGGGCTCAGCCCCAGCATTTT.

This chain uses TRBV11-1 with TRBJ1-2, with a weak D call TRBD1 (5 bases). The germline gives CDR1 SGHAT, CDR2 FQDESV (reference sequence). The V and J ends lost 1 base and 2 bases respectively, with 5 bases between them. CDR3 length: 13 residues. The CDR3 region is CASSLGQNYGYTF. CDR3 nucleotide sequence: TGTGCCAGCAGCTTAGGACAGAACTATGGCTACACCTTC. Variable domain in full (rest from reference TRBV11-1 and TRBJ1-2): EAEVAQSPRYKITEKSQAVAFWCDPISGHATLYWYRQILGQGPELLVQFQDESVVDDSQLPKDRFSAERLKGVDSTLKIQPAELGDSAMYLCASSLGQNYGYTFGSGTRLTVV.

This chain uses TRBV11-2 with TRBJ2-5; D call uncertain. This CDR3 is built from 12 residues. Per the germline V gene, CDR1 is SGHAT and CDR2 is FQNNGV. V was pared by 1 base and J by 4 bases, with 4 bases between. The CDR3 is CASSLGLETQYF. CDR3 bases: TGTGCCAGCAGCTTAGGGCTAGAGACCCAGTACTTC.

Here the CDR3 reads CASSQAGGHTGELFF. The CDR3 DNA is TGTGCCAGCAGCCAAGCGGGGGGACACACCGGGGAGCTGTTTTTT. This rearrangement joins TRBV4-2 to TRBJ2-2; TRBD2 matches 7 bases. CDR3 length equals 15 residues. Germline CDR1 LGHNA, CDR2 YNFKEQ. The J segment lost 3 bases and the V segment lost 1 base, leaving 2 bases of the junction unmatched.

The J gene is TRBJ1-1, the V gene TRBV30, with 9 bases fitting TRBD1. Trimming at V came to 4 bases and at J to 10 bases, leaving 10 bases not matched to a gene. The CDR3 contains 13 residues. The germline V gene has CDR1 GTSNPN and CDR2 SVGIG (reference sequence). The CDR3: CAWKAGQGVAAFF. CDR3 nucleotides: TGTGCCTGGAAAGCGGGACAGGGAGTAGCAGCTTTCTTT.

CDR3 sequence reads: CASSQEPGTGYEQYF. In DNA form, the CDR3 reads TGCGCCAGCAGCCAAGAACCCGGGACAGGGTACGAGCAGTACTTC. The V and J genes are TRBV4-1 and TRBJ2-7, with 9 bases fitting TRBD1. The germline gives CDR1 MGHRA, CDR2 YSYEKL. The V and J ends lost 0 bases and 4 bases, in that order; junction bases with no gene match: 4. The CDR3 has 15 residues.

The chain recombines TRBV7-2 with TRBJ2-5; maybe TRBD1 (6 bases). This CDR3 region has 13 residues. Germline CDR1 and CDR2: SGHTA and FQGNSA. The V end was cut by 6 bases, the J end by 5 bases, with 13 bases between. The CDR3 spells CASSLAGVETQYF. CDR3 nucleotides: TGTGCCAGCAGTCTAGCAGGGGTGGAGACCCAGTACTTC.

This clone showed up just a few times. The chain employs TRBV18 and TRBJ1-5; a weak D match, TRBD1 (6 bases). V was clipped by 3 bases and J by 11 bases, with 20 bases between them. Germline values: CDR1 KGHSH, CDR2 LQKENI. This CDR3 has 15 residues. CDR3 nucleotides: TGTGCCAGCTCACCTTGGGCAGGGCGAGAGGGGGCCCAGCATTTT. Encoded protein: CASSPWAGREGAQHF.

This clone appeared a few times. The chain combines TRBV5-8 with TRBJ2-2, with D possibly TRBD2 on 6 matching bases. Trimming removed 1 base at V and 5 bases at J, with 15 bases between. Germline lookup yields CDR1 SGHTS and CDR2 YDEGEE. The CDR3 runs to 16 residues. DNA of the CDR3: TGTGCCAGCAGCTTGATAGCCCGGGGAGGAACCGGGGAGCTGTTTTTT. This gives the protein CASSLIARGGTGELFF.